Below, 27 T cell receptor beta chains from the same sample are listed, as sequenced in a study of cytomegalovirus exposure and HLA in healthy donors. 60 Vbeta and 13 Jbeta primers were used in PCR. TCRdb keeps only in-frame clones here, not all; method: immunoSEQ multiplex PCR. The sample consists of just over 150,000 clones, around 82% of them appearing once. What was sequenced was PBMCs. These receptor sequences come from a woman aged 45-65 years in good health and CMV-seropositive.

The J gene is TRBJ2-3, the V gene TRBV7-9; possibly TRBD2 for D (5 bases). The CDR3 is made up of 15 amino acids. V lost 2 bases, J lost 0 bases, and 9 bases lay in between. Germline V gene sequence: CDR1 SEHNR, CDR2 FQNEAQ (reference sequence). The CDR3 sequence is CASSLLDLSTDTQYF. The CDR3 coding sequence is TGTGCCAGCAGCTTATTGGACTTAAGCACAGATACGCAGTATTTT.

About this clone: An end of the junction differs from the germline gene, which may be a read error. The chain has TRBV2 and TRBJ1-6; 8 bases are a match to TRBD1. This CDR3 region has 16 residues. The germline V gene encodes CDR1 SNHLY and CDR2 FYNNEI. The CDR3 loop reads CASSGTGRNRNSPLLF. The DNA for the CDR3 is TGTGCCAGCAGTGGGACAGGGAGGAATCGTAATTCACCCCTCCTCTTT. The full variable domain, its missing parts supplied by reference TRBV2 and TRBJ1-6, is EPEVTQTPSHQVTQMGQEVILRCVPISNHLYFYWYRQILGQKVEFLVSFYNNEISEKSEIFDDQFSVERPDGSNFTLKIRSTKLEDSAMYFCASSGTGRNRNSPLLFGNGTRLTVT.

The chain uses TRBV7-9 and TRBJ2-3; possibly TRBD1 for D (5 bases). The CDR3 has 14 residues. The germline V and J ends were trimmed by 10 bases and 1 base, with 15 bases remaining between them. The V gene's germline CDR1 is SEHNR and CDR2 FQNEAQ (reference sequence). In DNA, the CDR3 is TGTGCCACCAGTCCCCAAGGGGGCACAGATACGCAGTATTTT. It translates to CATSPQGGTDTQYF.

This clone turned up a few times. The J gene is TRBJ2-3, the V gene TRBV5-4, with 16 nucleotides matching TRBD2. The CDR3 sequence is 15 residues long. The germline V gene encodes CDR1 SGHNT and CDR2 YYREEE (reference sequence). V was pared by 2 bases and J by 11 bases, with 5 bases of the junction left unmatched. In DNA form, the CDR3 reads TGTGCCAGCAGCTTTGGGACTAGCGGGGGGGCGGTGCAGTATTTT. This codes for CASSFGTSGGAVQYF.

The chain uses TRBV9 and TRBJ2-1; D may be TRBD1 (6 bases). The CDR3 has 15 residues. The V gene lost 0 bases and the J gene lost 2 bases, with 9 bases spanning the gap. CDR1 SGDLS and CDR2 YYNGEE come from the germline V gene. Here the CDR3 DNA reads TGTGCCAGCAGCGTAGTAGGGGGTCCCTACAATGAGCAGTTCTTC. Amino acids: CASSVVGGPYNEQFF.

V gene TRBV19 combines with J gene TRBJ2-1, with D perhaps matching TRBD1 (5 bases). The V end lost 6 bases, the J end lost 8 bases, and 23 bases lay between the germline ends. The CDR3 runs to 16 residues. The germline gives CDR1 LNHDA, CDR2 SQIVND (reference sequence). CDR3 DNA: TGTGCCAGTAGGCTTTCCGGGCGGCAGGGCTTCTATGAGCAGTTCTTC. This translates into CASRLSGRQGFYEQFF.

As DNA, the CDR3 is TGTGCCAGCAACTTTGGGACAGGGTCCTACGAGCAGTACTTC. Translation: CASNFGTGSYEQYF. The chain joins TRBV7-9 to TRBJ2-7, with 9 bases that match TRBD1. The CDR3 runs to 14 residues. V lost 7 bases, J lost 1 base, and 5 bases stayed unmatched. Per germline, CDR1 SEHNR and CDR2 FQNEAQ (reference sequence).

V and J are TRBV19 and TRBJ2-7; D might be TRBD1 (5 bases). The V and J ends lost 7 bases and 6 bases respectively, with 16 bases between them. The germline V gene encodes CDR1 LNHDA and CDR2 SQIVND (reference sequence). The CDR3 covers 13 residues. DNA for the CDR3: TGTGCCAGTAAGGGGTGGGATCCTGGCGAGCAGTACTTC. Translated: CASKGWDPGEQYF. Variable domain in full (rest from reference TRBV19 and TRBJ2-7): DGGITQSPKYLFRKEGQNVTLSCEQNLNHDAMYWYRQDPGQGLRLIYYSQIVNDFQKGDIAEGYSVSREKKESFPLTVTSAQKNPTAFYLCASKGWDPGEQYFGPGTRLTVT.

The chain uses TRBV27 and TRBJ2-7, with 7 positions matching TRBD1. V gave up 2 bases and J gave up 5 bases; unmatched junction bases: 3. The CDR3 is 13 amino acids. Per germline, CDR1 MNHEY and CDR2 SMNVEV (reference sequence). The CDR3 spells CASSLEGANEQYF. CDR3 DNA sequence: TGTGCCAGCAGTTTAGAGGGGGCCAACGAGCAGTACTTC.

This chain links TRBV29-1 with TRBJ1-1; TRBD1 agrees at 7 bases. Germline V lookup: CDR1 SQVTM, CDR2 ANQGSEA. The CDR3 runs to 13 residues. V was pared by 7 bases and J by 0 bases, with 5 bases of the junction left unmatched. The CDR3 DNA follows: TGCAGCGCCACGACAGGGATGAACACTGAAGCTTTCTTT. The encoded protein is CSATTGMNTEAFF.

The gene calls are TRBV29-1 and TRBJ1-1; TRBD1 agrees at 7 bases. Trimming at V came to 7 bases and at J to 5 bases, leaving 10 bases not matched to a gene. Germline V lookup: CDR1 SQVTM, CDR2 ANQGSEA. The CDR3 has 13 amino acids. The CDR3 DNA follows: TGCAGCGGACTCTACAGGGGAGATACTGAAGCTTTCTTT. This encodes CSGLYRGDTEAFF.

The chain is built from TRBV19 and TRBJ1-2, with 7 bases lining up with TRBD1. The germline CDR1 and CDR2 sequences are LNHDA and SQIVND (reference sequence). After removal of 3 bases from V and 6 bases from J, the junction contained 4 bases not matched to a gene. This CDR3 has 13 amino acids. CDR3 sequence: CASSILQGNGYTF. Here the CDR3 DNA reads TGTGCCAGTAGTATCCTACAGGGGAATGGCTACACCTTC.

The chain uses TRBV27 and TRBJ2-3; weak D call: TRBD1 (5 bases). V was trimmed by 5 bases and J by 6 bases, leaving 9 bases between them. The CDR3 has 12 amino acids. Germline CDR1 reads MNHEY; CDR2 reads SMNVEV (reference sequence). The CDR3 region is CASSTNRDTQYF. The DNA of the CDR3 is TGTGCCAGCAGTACAAACAGGGATACGCAGTATTTT.

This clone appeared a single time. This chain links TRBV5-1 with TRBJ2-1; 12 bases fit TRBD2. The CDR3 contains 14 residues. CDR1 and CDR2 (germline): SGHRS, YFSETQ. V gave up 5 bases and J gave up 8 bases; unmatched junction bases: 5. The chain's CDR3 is CASRTSGGMDEQFF. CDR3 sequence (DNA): TGCGCCAGCAGGACTAGCGGGGGAATGGATGAGCAGTTCTTC.

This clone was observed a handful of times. CDR3 residues: CASSPRPGQAYEQYF. The CDR3 DNA follows: TGTGCCAGCAGCCCCCGCCCCGGACAGGCCTACGAGCAGTACTTC. The rearrangement joins TRBV7-9 to TRBJ2-7; 7 bases agree with TRBD1. The CDR3 runs to 15 residues. The V segment lost 5 bases and the J segment 2 bases; nucleotides outside the gene matches: 9. The germline V gene encodes CDR1 SEHNR and CDR2 FQNEAQ (reference sequence).

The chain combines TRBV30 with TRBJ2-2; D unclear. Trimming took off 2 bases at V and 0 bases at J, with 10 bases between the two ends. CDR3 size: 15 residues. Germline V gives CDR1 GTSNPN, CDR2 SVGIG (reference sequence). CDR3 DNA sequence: TGTGCCTGGAGTTCTCGCAGCGCGAACACCGGGGAGCTGTTTTTT. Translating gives CAWSSRSANTGELFF.

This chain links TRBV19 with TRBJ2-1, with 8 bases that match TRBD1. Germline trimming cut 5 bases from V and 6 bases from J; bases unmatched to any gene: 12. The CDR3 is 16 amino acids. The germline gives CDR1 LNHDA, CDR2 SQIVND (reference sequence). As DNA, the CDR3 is TGTGCCAGTAGTCTCAACAGGGGGGCTATCGGCAATGAGCAGTTCTTC. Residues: CASSLNRGAIGNEQFF.

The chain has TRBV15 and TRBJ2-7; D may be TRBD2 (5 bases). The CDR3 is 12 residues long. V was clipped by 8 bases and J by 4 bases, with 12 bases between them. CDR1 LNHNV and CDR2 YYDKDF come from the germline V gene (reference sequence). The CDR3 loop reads CATGADSYEQYF. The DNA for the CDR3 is TGTGCCACCGGAGCGGATTCTTACGAGCAGTACTTC.

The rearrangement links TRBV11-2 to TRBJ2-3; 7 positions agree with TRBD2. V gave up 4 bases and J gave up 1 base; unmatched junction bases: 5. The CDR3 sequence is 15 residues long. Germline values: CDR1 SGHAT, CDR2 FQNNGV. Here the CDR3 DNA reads TGTGCCAGCAGCTACGGGGGGTGGGGCACAGATACGCAGTATTTT. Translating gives CASSYGGWGTDTQYF.

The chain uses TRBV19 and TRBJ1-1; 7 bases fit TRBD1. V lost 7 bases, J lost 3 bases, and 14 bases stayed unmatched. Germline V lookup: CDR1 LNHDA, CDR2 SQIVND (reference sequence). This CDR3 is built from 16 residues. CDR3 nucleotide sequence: TGTGCCAGTACCCCAGGGGGAGCCCCCCCGGACACTGAAGCTTTCTTT. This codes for CASTPGGAPPDTEAFF.

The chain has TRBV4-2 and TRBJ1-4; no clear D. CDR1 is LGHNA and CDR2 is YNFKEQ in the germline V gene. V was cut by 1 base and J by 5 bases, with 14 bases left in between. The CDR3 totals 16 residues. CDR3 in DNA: TGTGCCAGCAGCCAAGGTGATGGCGGCTCCAATGAAAAACTGTTTTTT. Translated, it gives CASSQGDGGSNEKLFF.

CDR3 coding DNA: TGTGCCAGCAGCGAGGGACAGGGGATGAACACTGAAGCTTTCTTT. Translated: CASSEGQGMNTEAFF. The chain combines TRBV7-9 with TRBJ1-1, with 10 positions matching TRBD1. Trimming at V came to 5 bases and at J to 0 bases, leaving 3 bases not matched to a gene. Germline lookup yields CDR1 SEHNR and CDR2 FQNEAQ (reference sequence). This CDR3 region has 15 residues.

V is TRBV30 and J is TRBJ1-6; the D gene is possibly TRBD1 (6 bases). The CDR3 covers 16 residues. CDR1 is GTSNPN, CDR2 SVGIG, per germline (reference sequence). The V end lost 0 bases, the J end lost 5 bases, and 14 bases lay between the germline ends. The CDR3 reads CAWSVPQGIHNSPLHF. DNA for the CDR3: TGTGCCTGGAGTGTACCACAGGGAATACATAATTCACCCCTCCACTTT.

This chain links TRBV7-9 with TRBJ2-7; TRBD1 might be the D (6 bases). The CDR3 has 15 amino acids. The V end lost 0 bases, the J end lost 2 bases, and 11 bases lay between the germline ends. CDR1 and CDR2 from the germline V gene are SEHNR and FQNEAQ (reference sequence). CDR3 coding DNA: TGTGCCAGCAGCTTAGCTTCAGGGGCGACCTACGAGCAGTACTTC. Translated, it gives CASSLASGATYEQYF.

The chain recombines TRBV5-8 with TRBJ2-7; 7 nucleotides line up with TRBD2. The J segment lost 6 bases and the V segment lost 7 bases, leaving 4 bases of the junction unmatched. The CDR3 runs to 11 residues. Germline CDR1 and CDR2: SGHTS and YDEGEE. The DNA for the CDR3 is TGTGCCAGCCGCACGGGGGGCGAGCAGTACTTC. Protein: CASRTGGEQYF. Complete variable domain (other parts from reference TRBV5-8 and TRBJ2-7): EAGVTQSPTHLIKTRGQQATLRCSPISGHTSVYWYQQALGLGLQFLLWYDEGEERNRGNFPPRFSGRQFPNYSSELNVNALELEDSALYLCASRTGGEQYFGPGTRLTVT.

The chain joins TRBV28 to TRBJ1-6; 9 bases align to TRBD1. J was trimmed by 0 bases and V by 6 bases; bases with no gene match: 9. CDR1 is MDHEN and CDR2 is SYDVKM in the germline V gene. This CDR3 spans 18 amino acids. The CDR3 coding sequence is TGTGCCAGCAGCCAACCCGGGACAGGGACCTCCTATAATTCACCCCTCCACTTT. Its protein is CASSQPGTGTSYNSPLHF.

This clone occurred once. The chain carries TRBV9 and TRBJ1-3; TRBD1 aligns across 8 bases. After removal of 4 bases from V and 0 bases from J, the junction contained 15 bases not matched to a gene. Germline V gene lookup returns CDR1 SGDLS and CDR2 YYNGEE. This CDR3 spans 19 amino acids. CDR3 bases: TGTGCCAGCAGCATCACCCCAGGGGGCGGCTCTTTCTCTGGAAACACCATATATTTT. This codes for CASSITPGGGSFSGNTIYF.